This T cell receptor (beta chain) was observed in a study of shared clonotypes between healthy human individuals. Sequencing used immunoSEQ multiplex PCR; TCRdb keeps in-frame clones, though not all of them. The sample lists fewer than 850,000 clones, around 72% occurring once. This CDR3 contains 13 residues. V gave up 5 bases and J gave up 2 bases, with 10 bases separating them. CDR1 is SEHNR, CDR2 FQNEAQ, per germline (reference sequence). The rearrangement links TRBV7-9 to TRBJ2-7; D may match TRBD1 or TRBD2 (5 bases each). This clonotype originated in a woman aged 25 to 45 in good health. Sequenced: memory CD4+ T cells sorted from blood. Subset reported: CD45RA-negative fraction. Here the CDR3 reads CASSRLGAYEQYF. CDR3 sequence (DNA): TGTGCCAGCAGCAGGCTGGGGGCCTACGAGCAGTACTTC.